This T cell receptor beta chain was obtained from a study of blood T cells in healthy people across ages. The study's findings and limits: Changes seen in expanded clonotypes were possibly confounded by donor CMV status left unknown.

A sample-barcoded 5' primer and a J-beta primer mix were used in a second PCR of roughly 6 to 11 cycles. Samples each returned at least 2.5 million CDR3-containing paired-end reads. TCRdb redid the calling of the 5' RACE reads with MiXCR, one entry per CDR3 protein. Among under 850,000 distinct CDR3 sequences listed, 35% to 40% were seen once. This clonotype was detected many times. Its target is not known. They isolated at least 6.5 million PBMCs from each sample. The ends were cut back, 0 bases at V and 2 bases at J, with 7 bases in the middle. CDR3 length: 14 residues. The germline V gene has CDR1 ENHRY and CDR2 SYGVKD.

Source material: blood. The sequence was collected from a man aged 18 to 30 in good health. V usage is TRBV10-3 and J usage is TRBJ1-2, with a tentative D call TRBD1 (6 bases). CDR3 coding DNA: TGTGCCATCAGTGAGTCGACAGGCAACTATGGCTACACCTTC. Protein: CAISESTGNYGYTF.